This T cell receptor (beta chain) was retrieved from a study of CD8+CD57+ T cells in acquired aplastic anemia. CDR1 is DFQATT and CDR2 is SNEGSKA in the germline V gene (reference sequence). V shed 1 base and J shed 6 bases, with 22 bases lying between them. The CDR3 contains 16 residues. There are many counts of this clonotype. Its antigen is still unknown. The template used for profiling TCR beta VDJ and CDR3 was genomic DNA. TCRdb re-called the reads through MiXCR, storing one row per CDR3 protein. The table has about 420,000 distinct CDR3 sequences, around 68% seen once; the top ten hold under 5%. The study's findings and limits: About 27 shared CD8+ CDR3s appeared highly expressed within patients' immunodominant clones.

The chain joins TRBV20-1 to TRBJ2-7; D might be TRBD1 or TRBD2, each matching 6 bases. The receptor was isolated from a human donor in good health, serving as a control. Sequencing was done on a sample of sorted CD4+, CD8+, or CD8+CD57+ T cells (not recorded which) from PBMCs. In nucleotides, the CDR3 is TGCAGTGCTAGAGTTACGGGGGCCAGATTTCTGGGCGAGCAGTACTTC. Translating gives CSARVTGARFLGEQYF.